The 11 T cell receptor beta chains in this list originate from one sample, sequenced in a study of neoadjuvant anti-PD-1 for oral cavity cancer. TCRdb's table, derived via immunoSEQ multiplex PCR, lists solely in-frame clones and lacks some. The sample has approximately 13,000 clones, 70% seen once. Documented time point: after neoadjuvant nivolumab, at surgical resection. Sequencing was performed on PBMCs, taken after nivolumab (anti-PD-1) treatment. The receptor source for this set is a person between 40 and 80 years old with oral cavity squamous cell carcinoma.

The chain joins TRBV5-1 to TRBJ2-1; the match to TRBD2 covers 11 bases. CDR3 length equals 15 residues. With V trimmed by 4 bases and J by 5 bases, 5 bases remained unmatched. Germline CDR1 SGHRS, CDR2 YFSETQ. CDR3 region: CASSPPTSGNNEQFF. The CDR3 DNA reads as TGCGCCAGCAGCCCACCGACTAGCGGGAACAATGAGCAGTTCTTC.

The chain has TRBV5-4 and TRBJ2-7; 12 nucleotides match TRBD2. Looked up from germline, CDR1 is SGHNT and CDR2 is YYREEE (reference sequence). The junction had 8 bases not matched to a gene; V was cut back by 4 bases and J by 0 bases. The CDR3 length is 17 residues. The CDR3 DNA is TGTGCCAGCAGCCTCGGGACTAGCGGGTCCTTCTCCTACGAGCAGTACTTC. This encodes CASSLGTSGSFSYEQYF.

This clone was detected only once. The chain employs TRBV14 and TRBJ2-1; D is perhaps TRBD1 or TRBD2 (5 bases each). There are 13 residues in the CDR3. Germline V gene data show CDR1 as SGHDN and CDR2 as FVKESK. Trimming cost V 0 bases and J 8 bases, with 8 bases left between them. The CDR3 is CASSQDLGDEQFF. The CDR3 nucleotides are TGTGCCAGCAGCCAAGATCTGGGGGATGAGCAGTTCTTC. Variable domain in full (rest from reference TRBV14 and TRBJ2-1): EAGVTQFPSHSVIEKGQTVTLRCDPISGHDNLYWYRRVMGKEIKFLLHFVKESKQDESGMPNNRFLAERTGGTYSTLKVQPAELEDSGVYFCASSQDLGDEQFFGPGTRLTVL.

The chain couples TRBV4-1 to TRBJ2-7; D unresolved. This CDR3 is built from 12 residues. With 3 bases removed from V and 7 bases from J, the gap between germline ends came to 10 bases. Per the germline V gene, CDR1 is MGHRA and CDR2 is YSYEKL. CDR3 coding DNA: TGCGCCAGCAGCCAGGCATTAGGGGAGCAGTACTTC. It is translated as CASSQALGEQYF.

The genes are TRBV30 and TRBJ1-2, with D perhaps matching TRBD1 (6 bases). The ends were cut back, 3 bases at V and 4 bases at J, with 18 bases in the middle. Germline-derived CDR1 and CDR2 are GTSNPN and SVGIG (reference sequence). The CDR3 length is 15 residues. The CDR3 DNA reads as TGTGCCTGGAGGTTTGGCGGGAAGGGGGGCTATGGCTACACCTTC. Translated, it gives CAWRFGGKGGYGYTF.

This clone was counted once. The chain recombines TRBV6-5 with TRBJ2-3; a possible D gene is TRBD2 (5 bases). Germline CDR1 reads MNHEY; CDR2 reads SVGAGI. V gave up 3 bases and J gave up 0 bases, with 7 bases separating them. The CDR3 has 14 amino acids. The CDR3 coding sequence is TGTGCCAGCAGTTATACTAGTAGCACAGATACGCAGTATTTT. Protein sequence: CASSYTSSTDTQYF.

The gene calls are TRBV27 and TRBJ2-1, with 11 bases identical to TRBD1. J lost 9 bases, V lost 7 bases, and 11 bases had no gene match. Germline loops: CDR1 MNHEY, CDR2 SMNVEV (reference sequence). The CDR3 loop spans 15 amino acids. The CDR3 bases are TGTGCCAGCATCTCCCTGGGGACAGGGGGTGGTGAGCAGTTCTTC. Translation gives CASISLGTGGGEQFF.

The chain is built from TRBV29-1 and TRBJ2-1; 7 bases map to TRBD2. This CDR3 has 14 residues. V lost 4 bases and J lost 7; bases outside the gene matches: 10. Per germline, CDR1 SQVTM and CDR2 ANQGSEA. CDR3: CSVGRWEGLNEQFF. The CDR3 coding sequence is TGCAGCGTTGGTAGGTGGGAGGGCCTGAATGAGCAGTTCTTC.

The CDR3 sequence is CASSLDLAGDTQYF. In DNA form, the CDR3 reads TGCGCCAGCAGCTTGGACCTAGCGGGAGATACGCAGTATTTT. The V and J genes are TRBV5-1 and TRBJ2-3, with 8 bases matching TRBD2. The V segment lost 0 bases and the J segment 5 bases; nucleotides outside the gene matches: 2. The germline gives CDR1 SGHRS, CDR2 YFSETQ. CDR3 length: 14 amino acids.

The CDR3 sequence: CASSLDDRTGGKAFF. The CDR3, as DNA: TGTGCCAGCAGCTTAGACGACCGGACAGGGGGAAAAGCTTTCTTT. J is TRBJ1-1 and V is TRBV7-8, with 10 bases that match TRBD1. The CDR3 loop spans 15 amino acids. CDR1 SGHVS and CDR2 FQNEAQ come from the germline V gene. The V and J ends lost 1 base and 9 bases, in that order; junction bases with no gene match: 8. Based on the CDR3 plus reference TRBV7-8 and TRBJ1-1, the full variable domain is GAGVSQSPRYKVAKRGQDVALRCDPISGHVSLFWYQQALGQGPEFLTYFQNEAQLDKSGLPSDRFFAERPEGSVSTLKIQRTQQEDSAVYLCASSLDDRTGGKAFFGQGTRLTVV.

The V gene is TRBV6-5, the J gene TRBJ2-1; no clear D gene. The CDR3 sequence is 16 residues long. The V and J ends lost 2 bases and 3 bases respectively, with 14 bases between them. CDR1 is MNHEY and CDR2 is SVGAGI in the germline V gene. The CDR3 bases are TGTGCCAGCAGTTACGGTAGAGCCCCAGGCTACAATGAGCAGTTCTTC. This encodes CASSYGRAPGYNEQFF.